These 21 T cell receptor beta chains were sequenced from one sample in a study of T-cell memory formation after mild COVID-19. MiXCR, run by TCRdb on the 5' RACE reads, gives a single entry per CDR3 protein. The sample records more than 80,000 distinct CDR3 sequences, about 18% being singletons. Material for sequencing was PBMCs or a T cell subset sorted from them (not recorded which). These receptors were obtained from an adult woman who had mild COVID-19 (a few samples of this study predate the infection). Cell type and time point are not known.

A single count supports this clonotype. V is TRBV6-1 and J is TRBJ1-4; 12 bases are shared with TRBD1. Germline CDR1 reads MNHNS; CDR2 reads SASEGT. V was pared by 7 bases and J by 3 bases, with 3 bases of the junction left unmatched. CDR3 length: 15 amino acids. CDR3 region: CASMGQGAANEKLFF. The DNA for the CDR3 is TGTGCCAGCATGGGACAGGGGGCAGCTAATGAAAAACTGTTTTTT.

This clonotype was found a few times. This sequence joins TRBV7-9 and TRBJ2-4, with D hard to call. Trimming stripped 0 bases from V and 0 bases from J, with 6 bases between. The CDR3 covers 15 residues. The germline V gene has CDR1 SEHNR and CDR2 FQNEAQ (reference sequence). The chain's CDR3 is CASSLAVVAKNIQYF. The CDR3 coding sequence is TGTGCCAGCAGCTTAGCGGTAGTAGCCAAAAACATTCAGTACTTC.

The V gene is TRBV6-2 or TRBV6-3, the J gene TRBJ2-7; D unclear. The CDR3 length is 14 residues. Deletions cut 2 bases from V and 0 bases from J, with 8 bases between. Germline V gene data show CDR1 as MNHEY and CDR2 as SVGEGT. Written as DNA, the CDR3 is TGTGCCAGCAGTTACGGCGAGAGCTCCTACGAGCAGTACTTC. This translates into CASSYGESSYEQYF.

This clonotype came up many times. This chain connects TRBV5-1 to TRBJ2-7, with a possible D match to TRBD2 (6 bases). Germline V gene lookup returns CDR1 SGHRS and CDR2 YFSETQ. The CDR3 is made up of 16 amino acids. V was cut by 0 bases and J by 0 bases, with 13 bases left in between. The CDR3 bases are TGCGCCAGCAGCTTGGATGGGGACTCCTCCTCCTACGAGCAGTACTTC. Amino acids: CASSLDGDSSSYEQYF.

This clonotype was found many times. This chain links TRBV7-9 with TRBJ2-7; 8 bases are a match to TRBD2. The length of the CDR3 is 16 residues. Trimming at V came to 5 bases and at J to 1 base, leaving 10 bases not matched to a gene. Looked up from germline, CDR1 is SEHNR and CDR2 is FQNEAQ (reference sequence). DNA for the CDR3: TGTGCCAGCAGCCCGGCGGGGTTAGCGGGATCCTACGAGCAGTACTTC. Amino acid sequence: CASSPAGLAGSYEQYF. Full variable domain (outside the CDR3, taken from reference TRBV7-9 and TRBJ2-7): DTGVSQNPRHKITKRGQNVTFRCDPISEHNRLYWYRQTLGQGPEFLTYFQNEAQLEKSRLLSDRFSAERPKGSFSTLEIQRTEQGDSAMYLCASSPAGLAGSYEQYFGPGTRLTVT.

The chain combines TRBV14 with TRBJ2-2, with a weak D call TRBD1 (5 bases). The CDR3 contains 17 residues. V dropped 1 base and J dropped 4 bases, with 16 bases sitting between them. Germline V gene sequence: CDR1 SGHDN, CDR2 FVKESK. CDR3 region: CASSQAFGRVVTGELFF. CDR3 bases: TGTGCCAGCAGCCAAGCATTCGGCAGGGTTGTCACCGGGGAGCTGTTTTTT. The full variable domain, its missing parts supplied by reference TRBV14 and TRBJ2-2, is EAGVTQFPSHSVIEKGQTVTLRCDPISGHDNLYWYRRVMGKEIKFLLHFVKESKQDESGMPNNRFLAERTGGTYSTLKVQPAELEDSGVYFCASSQAFGRVVTGELFFGEGSRLTVL.

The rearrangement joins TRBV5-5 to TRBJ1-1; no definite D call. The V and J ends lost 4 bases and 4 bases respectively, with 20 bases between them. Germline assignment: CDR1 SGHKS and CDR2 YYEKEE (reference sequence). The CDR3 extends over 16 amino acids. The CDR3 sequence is CASSTRAESPPTEAFF. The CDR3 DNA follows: TGTGCCAGCAGCACCCGGGCCGAAAGCCCCCCCACTGAAGCTTTCTTT.

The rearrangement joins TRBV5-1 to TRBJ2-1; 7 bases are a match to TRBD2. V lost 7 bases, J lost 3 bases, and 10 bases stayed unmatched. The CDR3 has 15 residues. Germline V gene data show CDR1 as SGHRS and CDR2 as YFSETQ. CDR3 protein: CASSLGGSYYNEQFF. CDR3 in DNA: TGCGCCAGCTCCCTAGGCGGGAGTTACTACAATGAGCAGTTCTTC.

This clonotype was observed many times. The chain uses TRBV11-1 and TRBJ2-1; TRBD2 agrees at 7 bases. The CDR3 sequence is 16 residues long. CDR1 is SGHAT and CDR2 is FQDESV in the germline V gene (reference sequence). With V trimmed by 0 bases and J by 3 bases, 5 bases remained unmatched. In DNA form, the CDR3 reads TGTGCCAGCAGCTTAGCGTCCGCGGGAGTCTACAATGAGCAGTTCTTC. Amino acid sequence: CASSLASAGVYNEQFF. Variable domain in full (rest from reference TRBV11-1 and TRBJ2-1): EAEVAQSPRYKITEKSQAVAFWCDPISGHATLYWYRQILGQGPELLVQFQDESVVDDSQLPKDRFSAERLKGVDSTLKIQPAELGDSAMYLCASSLASAGVYNEQFFGPGTRLTVL.

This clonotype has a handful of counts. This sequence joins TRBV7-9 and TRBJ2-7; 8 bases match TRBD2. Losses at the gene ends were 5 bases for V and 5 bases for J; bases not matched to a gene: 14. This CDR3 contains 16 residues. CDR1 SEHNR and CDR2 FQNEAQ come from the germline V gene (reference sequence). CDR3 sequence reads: CASSPNTAGARHEQYF. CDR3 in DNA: TGTGCCAGCAGCCCCAACACAGCGGGAGCGCGTCACGAGCAGTACTTC.

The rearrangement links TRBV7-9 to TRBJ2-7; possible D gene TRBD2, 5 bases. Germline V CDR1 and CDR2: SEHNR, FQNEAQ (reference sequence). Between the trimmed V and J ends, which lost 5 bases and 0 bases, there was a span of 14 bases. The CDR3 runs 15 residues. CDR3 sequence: CASSRPAAPSYEQYF. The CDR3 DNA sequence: TGTGCCAGCAGCCGACCAGCGGCCCCCTCCTACGAGCAGTACTTC.

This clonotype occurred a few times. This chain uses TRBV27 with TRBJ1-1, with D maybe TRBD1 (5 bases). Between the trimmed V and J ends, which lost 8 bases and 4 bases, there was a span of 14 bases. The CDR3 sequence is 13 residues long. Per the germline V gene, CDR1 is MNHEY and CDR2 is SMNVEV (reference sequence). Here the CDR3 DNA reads TGTGCCAGCCGAGAGGGGCAGGGCACTGAAGCTTTCTTT. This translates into CASREGQGTEAFF.

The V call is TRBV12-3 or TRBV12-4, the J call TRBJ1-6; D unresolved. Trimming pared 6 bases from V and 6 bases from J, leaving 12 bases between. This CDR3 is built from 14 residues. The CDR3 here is CASREWQTNSPLHF. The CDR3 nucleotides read TGTGCCAGCAGGGAGTGGCAGACTAATTCACCCCTCCACTTT.

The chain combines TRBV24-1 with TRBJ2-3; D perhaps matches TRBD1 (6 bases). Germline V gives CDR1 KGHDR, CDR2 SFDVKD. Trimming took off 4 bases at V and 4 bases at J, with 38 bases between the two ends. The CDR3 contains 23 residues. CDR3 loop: CATSEGRSGETGSLRAGADTQYF. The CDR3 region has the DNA TGTGCCACCAGTGAGGGTCGGTCGGGTGAGACAGGCTCCCTCCGGGCAGGTGCAGATACGCAGTATTTT.

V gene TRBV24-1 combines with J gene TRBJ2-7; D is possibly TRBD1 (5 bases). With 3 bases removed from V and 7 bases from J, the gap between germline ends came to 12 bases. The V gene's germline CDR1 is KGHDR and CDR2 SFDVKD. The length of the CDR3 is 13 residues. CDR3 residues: CATSDPQGWEQYF. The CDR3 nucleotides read TGTGCCACCAGTGATCCGCAGGGCTGGGAGCAGTACTTC.

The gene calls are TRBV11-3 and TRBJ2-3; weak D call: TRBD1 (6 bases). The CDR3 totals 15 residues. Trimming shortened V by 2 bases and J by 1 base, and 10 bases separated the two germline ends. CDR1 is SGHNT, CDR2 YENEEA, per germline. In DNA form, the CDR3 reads TGTGCCAGCAGCTTAAGGACAGCGGGCACAGATACGCAGTATTTT. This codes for CASSLRTAGTDTQYF.

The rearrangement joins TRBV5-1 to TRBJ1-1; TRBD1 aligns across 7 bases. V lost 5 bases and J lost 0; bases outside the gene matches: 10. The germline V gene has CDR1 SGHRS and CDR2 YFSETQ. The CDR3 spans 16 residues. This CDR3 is CASRQGTASLNTEAFF. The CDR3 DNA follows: TGCGCCAGCAGACAAGGGACAGCCTCTCTGAACACTGAAGCTTTCTTT.

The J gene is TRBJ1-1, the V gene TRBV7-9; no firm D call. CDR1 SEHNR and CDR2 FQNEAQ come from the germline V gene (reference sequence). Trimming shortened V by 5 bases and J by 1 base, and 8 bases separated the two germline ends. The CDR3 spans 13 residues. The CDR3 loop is CASSLRSNTEAFF. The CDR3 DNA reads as TGTGCCAGCAGCCTGCGGTCGAACACTGAAGCTTTCTTT.

The CDR3: CASSQVPSGGREETQYF. In DNA, the CDR3 is TGCGCCAGCAGCCAAGTTCCTAGCGGGGGCCGGGAAGAGACCCAGTACTTC. The chain carries TRBV4-1 and TRBJ2-5; 10 bases fit TRBD2. The germline CDR1 and CDR2 sequences are MGHRA and YSYEKL. J lost 3 bases, V lost 1 base, and 8 bases had no gene match. The CDR3 length is 17 residues.

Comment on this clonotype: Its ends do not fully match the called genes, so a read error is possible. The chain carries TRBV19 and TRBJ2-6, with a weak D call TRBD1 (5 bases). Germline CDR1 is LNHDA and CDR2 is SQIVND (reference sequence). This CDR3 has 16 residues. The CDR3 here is CASSTRGYSGANVLTF. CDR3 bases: TGTGCCAGTAGTACTAGGGGATACTCTGGGGCCAACGTCCTGACCTTC. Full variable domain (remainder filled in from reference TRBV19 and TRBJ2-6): DGGITQSPKYLFRKEGQNVTLSCEQNLNHDAMYWYRQDPGQGLRLIYYSQIVNDFQKGDIAEGYSVSREKKESFPLTVTSAQKNPTAFYLCASSTRGYSGANVLTFGAGSRLTVL.

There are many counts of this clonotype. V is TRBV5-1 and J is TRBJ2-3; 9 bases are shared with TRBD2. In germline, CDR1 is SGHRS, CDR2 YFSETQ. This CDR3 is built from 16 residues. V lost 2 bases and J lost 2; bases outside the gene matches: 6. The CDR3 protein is CASSFSAGGPTDTQYF. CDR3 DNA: TGCGCCAGCAGCTTCTCAGCGGGAGGCCCCACAGATACGCAGTATTTT.